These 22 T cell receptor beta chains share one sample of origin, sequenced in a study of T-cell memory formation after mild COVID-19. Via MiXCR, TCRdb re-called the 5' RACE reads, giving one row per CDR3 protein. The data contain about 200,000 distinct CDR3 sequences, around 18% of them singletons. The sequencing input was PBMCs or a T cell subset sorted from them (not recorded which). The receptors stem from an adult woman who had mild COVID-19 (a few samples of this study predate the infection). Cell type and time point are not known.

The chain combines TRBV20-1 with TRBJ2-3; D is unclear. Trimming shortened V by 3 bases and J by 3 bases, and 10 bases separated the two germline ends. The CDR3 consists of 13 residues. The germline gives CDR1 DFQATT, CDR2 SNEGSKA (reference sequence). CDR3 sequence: CSARHRTTDTQYF. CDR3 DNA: TGCAGTGCTAGGCATCGCACGACAGATACGCAGTATTTT.

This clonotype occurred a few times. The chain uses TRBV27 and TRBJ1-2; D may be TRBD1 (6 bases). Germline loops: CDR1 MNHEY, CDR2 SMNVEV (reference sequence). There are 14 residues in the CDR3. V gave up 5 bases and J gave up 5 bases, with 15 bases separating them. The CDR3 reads CASSPQGSAYGYTF. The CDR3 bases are TGTGCCAGCAGTCCTCAGGGGTCGGCATATGGCTACACCTTC.

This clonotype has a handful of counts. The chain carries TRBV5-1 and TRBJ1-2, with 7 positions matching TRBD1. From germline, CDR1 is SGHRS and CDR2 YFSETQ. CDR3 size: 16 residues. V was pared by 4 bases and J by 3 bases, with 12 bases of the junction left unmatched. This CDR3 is CASSRDPATGHYGYTF. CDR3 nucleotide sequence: TGCGCCAGCAGCCGGGACCCGGCGACAGGGCACTATGGCTACACCTTC.

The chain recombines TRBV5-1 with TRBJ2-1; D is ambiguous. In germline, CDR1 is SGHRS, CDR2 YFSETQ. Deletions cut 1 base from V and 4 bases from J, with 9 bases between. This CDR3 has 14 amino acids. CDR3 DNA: TGCGCCAGCAGCTTGCGTCAGACGTACAATGAGCAGTTCTTC. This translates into CASSLRQTYNEQFF.

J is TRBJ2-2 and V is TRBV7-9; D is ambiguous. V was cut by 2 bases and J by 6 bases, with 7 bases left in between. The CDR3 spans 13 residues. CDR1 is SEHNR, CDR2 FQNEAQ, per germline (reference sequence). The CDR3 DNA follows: TGTGCCAGCAGCTTATCGGCCCCCGGGGAGCTGTTTTTT. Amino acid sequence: CASSLSAPGELFF.

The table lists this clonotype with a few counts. CDR3 region: CATSDTAGTRQVYF. CDR3 coding DNA: TGTGCCACCAGTGACACGGCCGGGACTAGACAGGTGTATTTT. This chain links TRBV24-1 with TRBJ2-3, with 8 bases lining up with TRBD2. Germline trimming cut 4 bases from V and 14 bases from J; bases unmatched to any gene: 13. Germline V gene lookup returns CDR1 KGHDR and CDR2 SFDVKD. The CDR3 consists of 14 residues.

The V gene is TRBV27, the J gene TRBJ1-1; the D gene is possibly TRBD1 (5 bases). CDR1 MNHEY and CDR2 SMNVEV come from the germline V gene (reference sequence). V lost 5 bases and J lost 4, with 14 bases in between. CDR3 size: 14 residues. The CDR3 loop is CASSLTTRATEAFF. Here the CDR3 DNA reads TGTGCCAGCAGTCTAACTACCAGGGCCACTGAAGCTTTCTTT.

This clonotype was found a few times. The CDR3 sequence is CSASPGQGASYGYTF. CDR3 DNA: TGCAGTGCCTCCCCGGGACAGGGCGCTTCCTATGGCTACACCTTC. V usage is TRBV20-1 and J usage is TRBJ1-2; 9 bases line up with TRBD1. Unmatched junction bases numbered 12, after V lost 6 bases and J lost 4 bases. The CDR3 loop spans 15 amino acids. Germline values: CDR1 DFQATT, CDR2 SNEGSKA (reference sequence).

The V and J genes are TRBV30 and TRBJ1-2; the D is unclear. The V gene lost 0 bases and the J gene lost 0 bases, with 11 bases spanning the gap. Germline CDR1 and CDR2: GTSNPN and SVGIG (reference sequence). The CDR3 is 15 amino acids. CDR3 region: CAWSVRRMPNYGYTF. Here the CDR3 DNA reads TGTGCCTGGAGTGTAAGGCGGATGCCTAACTATGGCTACACCTTC.

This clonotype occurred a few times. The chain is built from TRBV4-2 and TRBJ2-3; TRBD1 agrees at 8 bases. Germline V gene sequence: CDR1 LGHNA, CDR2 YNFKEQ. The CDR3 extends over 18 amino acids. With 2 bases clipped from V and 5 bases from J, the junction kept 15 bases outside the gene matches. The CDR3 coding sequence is TGTGCCAGCAGCCAAACCTCCGTACAGGGCACAGGGGGAGATACGCAGTATTTT. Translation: CASSQTSVQGTGGDTQYF.

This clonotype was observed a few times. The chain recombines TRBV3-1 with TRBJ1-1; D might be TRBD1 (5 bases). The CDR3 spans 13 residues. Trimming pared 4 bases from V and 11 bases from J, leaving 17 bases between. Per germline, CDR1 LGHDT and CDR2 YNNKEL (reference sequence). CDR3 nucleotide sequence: TGTGCCAGCAGCCTTATGCGCGGGACTGGGGCTTTCTTT. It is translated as CASSLMRGTGAFF.

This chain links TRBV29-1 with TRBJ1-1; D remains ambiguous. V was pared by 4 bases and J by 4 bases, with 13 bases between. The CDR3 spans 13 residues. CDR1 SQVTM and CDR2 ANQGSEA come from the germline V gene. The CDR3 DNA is TGCAGCGTTGTCGCGGGTGGGGTCACTGAAGCTTTCTTT. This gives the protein CSVVAGGVTEAFF.

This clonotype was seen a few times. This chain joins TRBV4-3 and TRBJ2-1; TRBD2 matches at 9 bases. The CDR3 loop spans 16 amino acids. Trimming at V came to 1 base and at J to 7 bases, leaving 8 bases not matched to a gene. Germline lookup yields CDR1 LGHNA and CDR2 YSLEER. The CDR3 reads CASSQVIAGARNEQFF. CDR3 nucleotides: TGCGCCAGCAGCCAAGTGATAGCGGGAGCAAGGAATGAGCAGTTCTTC.

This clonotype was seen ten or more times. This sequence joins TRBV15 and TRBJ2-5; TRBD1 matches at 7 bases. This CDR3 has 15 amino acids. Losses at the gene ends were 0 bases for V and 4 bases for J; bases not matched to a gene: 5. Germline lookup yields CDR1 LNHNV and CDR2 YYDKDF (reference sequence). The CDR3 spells CATSRDPGGGETQYF. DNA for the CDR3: TGTGCCACCAGCAGAGATCCAGGGGGTGGAGAGACCCAGTACTTC.

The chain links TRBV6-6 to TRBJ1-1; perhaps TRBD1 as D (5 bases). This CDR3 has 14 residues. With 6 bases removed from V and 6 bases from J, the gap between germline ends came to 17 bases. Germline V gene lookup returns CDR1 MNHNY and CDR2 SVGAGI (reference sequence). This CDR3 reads CASSRGGVRAEAFF. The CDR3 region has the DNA TGTGCCAGCAGCCGAGGAGGGGTGAGGGCTGAAGCTTTCTTT.

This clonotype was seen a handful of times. The CDR3 reads CATSRRTGVASDTQYF. CDR3 DNA sequence: TGTGCCACCAGCAGGAGGACAGGGGTGGCCTCCGATACGCAGTATTTT. This rearrangement joins TRBV15 to TRBJ2-3, with 9 bases matching TRBD1. V lost 3 bases and J lost 6; bases outside the gene matches: 10. The CDR3 length is 16 residues. Germline CDR1 is LNHNV and CDR2 is YYDKDF (reference sequence).

CDR3 residues: CASSRFQGAPNTEAFF. CDR3 DNA sequence: TGTGCCAGCAGCCGCTTCCAGGGGGCTCCGAACACTGAAGCTTTCTTT. This chain connects TRBV11-1 to TRBJ1-1, with 8 bases fitting TRBD1. The CDR3 is 16 residues long. Germline lookup yields CDR1 SGHAT and CDR2 FQDESV (reference sequence). Germline trimming cut 5 bases from V and 1 base from J; bases unmatched to any gene: 9.

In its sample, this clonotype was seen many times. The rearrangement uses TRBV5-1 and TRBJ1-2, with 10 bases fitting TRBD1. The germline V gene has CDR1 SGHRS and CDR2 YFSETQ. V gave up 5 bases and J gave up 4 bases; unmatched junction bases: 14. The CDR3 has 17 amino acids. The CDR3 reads CASSMGSPGTGVYGYTF. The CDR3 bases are TGCGCCAGCAGTATGGGGTCGCCCGGGACAGGGGTCTATGGCTACACCTTC.

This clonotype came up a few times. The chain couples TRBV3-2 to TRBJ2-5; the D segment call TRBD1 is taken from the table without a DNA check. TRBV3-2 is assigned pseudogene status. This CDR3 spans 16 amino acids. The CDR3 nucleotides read TGTGCCAGCAGCCAAGATGCCGCCGGGCTGCACGAGACCCAGTACTTC. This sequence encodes CASSQDAAGLHETQYF.

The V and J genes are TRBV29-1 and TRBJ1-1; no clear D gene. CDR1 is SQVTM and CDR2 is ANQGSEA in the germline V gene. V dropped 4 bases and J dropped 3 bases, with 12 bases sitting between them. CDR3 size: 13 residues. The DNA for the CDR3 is TGCAGCGTTGTTAAACCGTCGGACACTGAAGCTTTCTTT. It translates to CSVVKPSDTEAFF.

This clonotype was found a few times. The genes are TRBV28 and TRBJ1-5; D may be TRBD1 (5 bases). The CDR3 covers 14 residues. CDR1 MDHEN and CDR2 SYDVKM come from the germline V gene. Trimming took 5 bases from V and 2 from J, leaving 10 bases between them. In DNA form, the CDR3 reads TGTGCCAGCAGTGGCGGGGGTGGCAATCAGCCCCAGCATTTT. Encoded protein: CASSGGGGNQPQHF.

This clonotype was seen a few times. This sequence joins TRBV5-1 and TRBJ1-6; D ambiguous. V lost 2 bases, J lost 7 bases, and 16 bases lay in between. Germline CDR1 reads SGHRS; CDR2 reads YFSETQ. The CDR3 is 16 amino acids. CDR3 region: CASSLGDLKWNSPLHF. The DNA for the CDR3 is TGCGCCAGCAGCTTAGGCGATTTGAAATGGAATTCACCCCTCCACTTT. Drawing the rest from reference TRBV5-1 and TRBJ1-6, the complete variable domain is KAGVTQTPRYLIKTRGQQVTLSCSPISGHRSVSWYQQTPGQGLQFLFEYFSETQRNKGNFPGRFSGRQFSNSRSEMNVSTLELGDSALYLCASSLGDLKWNSPLHFGNGTRLTVT.